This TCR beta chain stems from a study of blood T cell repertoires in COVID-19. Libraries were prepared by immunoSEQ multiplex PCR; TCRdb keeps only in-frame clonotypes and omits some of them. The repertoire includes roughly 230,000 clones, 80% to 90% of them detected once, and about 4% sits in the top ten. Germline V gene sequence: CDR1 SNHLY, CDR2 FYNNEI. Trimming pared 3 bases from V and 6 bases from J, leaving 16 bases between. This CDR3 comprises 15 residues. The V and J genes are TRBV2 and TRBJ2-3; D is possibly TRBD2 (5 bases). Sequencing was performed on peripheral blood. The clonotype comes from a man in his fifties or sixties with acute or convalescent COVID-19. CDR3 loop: CASSEARSGVDTQYF. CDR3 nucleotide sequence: TGTGCCAGCAGTGAGGCAAGGTCCGGGGTTGATACGCAGTATTTT. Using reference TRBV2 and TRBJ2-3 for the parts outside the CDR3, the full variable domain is EPEVTQTPSHQVTQMGQEVILRCVPISNHLYFYWYRQILGQKVEFLVSFYNNEISEKSEIFDDQFSVERPDGSNFTLKIRSTKLEDSAMYFCASSEARSGVDTQYFGPGTRLTVL.